This T cell receptor (beta chain) emerged from a study of blood T cells in healthy people across ages. Study at large: Researchers report that template switching captured about one barcoded beta molecule per two T cells.

A second PCR of about 7 to 12 cycles used a sample-barcoded 5' primer and a J-beta primer mix. Each cDNA molecule, via a template-switch adaptor with 12 random nucleotides, was tagged. TCRdb called the 5' RACE reads again in MiXCR, with one record for every CDR3 protein. This repertoire shows 1.5 million to 1.8 million distinct CDR3 sequences, about 42% found once; its top ten account for about 4.1%. Germline loops: CDR1 SGHRS, CDR2 YFSETQ. The V segment lost 4 bases and the J segment 5 bases; nucleotides outside the gene matches: 14. This CDR3 is built from 16 residues. The sequencing input was blood. V gene TRBV5-1 combines with J gene TRBJ2-7, with 8 bases lining up with TRBD2. The clonotype was recovered from a woman in her late teens or twenties in good health. CDR3: CASSPGGREVSHEQYF. CDR3 nucleotide sequence: TGCGCCAGCAGCCCTGGTGGGCGGGAGGTTTCGCACGAGCAGTACTTC.